Sequencing of this T cell receptor (beta chain) was carried out in a study of cytomegalovirus exposure and HLA in healthy donors. PCR primers comprised 60 Vbeta and 13 Jbeta primers. In the original workflow: A later analysis counted 65 million to 80 million unique TCR beta chains, about 10 million shared. This table comes from immunoSEQ multiplex PCR, and its TCRdb copy is limited to in-frame clones, with some not included. V and J calls and clone size follow that table, whereas D and trimming were derived from the DNA. The table has about 160,000 clones, around 80% seen once. Study observations and caveats: TCR association rates varied by HLA locus in a later analysis, with DRB1 highest and HLA-C lowest. Presence/absence analysis assumed near-uniform sequencing depth across donors.

In this sample, this clone turned up a few times. Its antigen remains unidentified. Sequencing was performed on PBMCs. The TCR sequence derives from a male donor in good health and CMV-seropositive.

The DNA of the CDR3 is TGTGCCACCAAACAGGGTCGGGATGGCTACACCTTC. It translates to CATKQGRDGYTF. The rearrangement links TRBV27 to TRBJ1-2; D perhaps matches TRBD1 (6 bases). V lost 10 bases, J lost 6 bases, and 15 bases lay in between. CDR3 length: 12 residues. Germline CDR1 MNHEY, CDR2 SMNVEV (reference sequence).